This T cell receptor (beta chain) emerged from a study of blood T cell repertoires in COVID-19. Study-wide context: Some COVID-19 samples were acute and others convalescent; all came from the United States, Italy and Spain.

This clone showed up just once. The authors' processing: Reference gene primer amplification gave nucleated cell count estimates. Method: immunoSEQ multiplex PCR; TCRdb's copy keeps in-frame clones and lacks some. V, J and clone size derive from that table, while D and trimming were established from the DNA sequence. The table records 150,000 to 200,000 clones, roughly 83% of them present only once. Participants reported their clinical history, and cohort assignment relied on those reports. Among Cohort 3 donors, those recovered had two negative PCRs, clearance, or symptom resolution. CDR1 and CDR2 (germline): SGHRS, YFSETQ. The V gene lost 4 bases and the J gene lost 5 bases, with 12 bases spanning the gap. This CDR3 has 13 amino acids.

Input material: PBMCs or T cells enriched from blood (not recorded which). The receptor's source is a woman aged 50 to 60 who had recovered from COVID-19. This chain uses TRBV5-1 with TRBJ2-5, with D perhaps matching TRBD2 (6 bases). CDR3 protein: CASSRGLLETQYF. CDR3 DNA sequence: TGCGCCAGCAGCCGGGGACTGTTGGAGACCCAGTACTTC.